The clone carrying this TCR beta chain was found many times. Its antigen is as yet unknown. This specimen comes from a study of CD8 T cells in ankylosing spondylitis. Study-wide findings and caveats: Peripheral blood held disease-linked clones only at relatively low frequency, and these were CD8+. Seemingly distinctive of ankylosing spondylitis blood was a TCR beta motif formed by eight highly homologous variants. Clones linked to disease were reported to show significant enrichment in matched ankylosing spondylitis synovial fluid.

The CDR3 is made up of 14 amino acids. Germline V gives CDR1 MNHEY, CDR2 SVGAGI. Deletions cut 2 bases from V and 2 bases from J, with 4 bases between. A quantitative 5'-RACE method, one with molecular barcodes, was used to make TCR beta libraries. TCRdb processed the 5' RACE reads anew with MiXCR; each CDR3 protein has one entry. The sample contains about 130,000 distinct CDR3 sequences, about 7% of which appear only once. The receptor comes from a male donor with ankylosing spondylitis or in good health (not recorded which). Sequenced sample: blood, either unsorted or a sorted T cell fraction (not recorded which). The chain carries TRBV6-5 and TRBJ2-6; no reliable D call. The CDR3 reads CASSYRAGANVLTF. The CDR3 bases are TGTGCCAGCAGTTACAGGGCTGGGGCCAACGTCCTGACTTTC.